The next 22 T cell receptor beta chains were all read from a single sample in a study of T cells after yellow fever vaccination. Via MiXCR, TCRdb re-called the 5' RACE reads, giving one row per CDR3 protein. The repertoire holds tens of thousands of distinct CDR3 sequences, with 4.5% to 5.5% as singletons. This specimen was PBMCs, either bulk or a sorted T-cell subset (CD4+, CD8+, memory, or dextramer-sorted; not recorded which), taken 15 days after the yellow fever booster vaccination. The receptors here all came from a man aged 30 to 39 who received the YFV17D yellow fever vaccine.

At least ten counts were recorded for this clonotype. The J gene is TRBJ2-7, the V gene TRBV11-2; 7 bases are shared with TRBD1. Looked up from germline, CDR1 is SGHAT and CDR2 is FQNNGV. Trimming cost V 0 bases and J 5 bases; bases outside gene matches: 10. The CDR3 sequence is 16 residues long. The CDR3 here is CASSLEPGGPTHEQYF. The CDR3 DNA reads as TGTGCCAGCAGCTTAGAGCCAGGGGGTCCAACCCACGAGCAGTACTTC.

This clonotype was counted at least ten times. The V call is TRBV20-1, the J call TRBJ2-3; D remains unclear. Germline V gene sequence: CDR1 DFQATT, CDR2 SNEGSKA (reference sequence). The CDR3 is made up of 13 amino acids. Deletions cut 0 bases from V and 3 bases from J, with 7 bases between. CDR3 loop: CSARDRATDTQYF. In DNA form, the CDR3 reads TGCAGTGCTAGAGATCGGGCTACAGATACGCAGTATTTT.

This clonotype has at least ten counts. V is TRBV7-2 and J is TRBJ2-2; the D is unclear. V was trimmed by 1 base and J by 0 bases, leaving 6 bases between them. The germline V gene encodes CDR1 SGHTA and CDR2 FQGNSA. The CDR3 length is 15 residues. In nucleotides, the CDR3 is TGTGCCAGCAGCTTAGAGGCGTCGAACACCGGGGAGCTGTTTTTT. This codes for CASSLEASNTGELFF.

This clonotype was seen at least ten times. V gene TRBV20-1 combines with J gene TRBJ1-1; D is possibly TRBD1 (6 bases). Germline values: CDR1 DFQATT, CDR2 SNEGSKA (reference sequence). The CDR3 totals 12 residues. V was trimmed by 3 bases and J by 7 bases, leaving 12 bases between them. CDR3 nucleotides: TGCAGTGCTAGGAAGAGAGGGGGTGAAGCTTTCTTT. The encoded protein is CSARKRGGEAFF.

At least ten counts were recorded for this clonotype. The chain combines TRBV30 with TRBJ1-4; 7 bases fit TRBD1. CDR3 length: 15 residues. Losses at the gene ends were 3 bases for V and 0 bases for J; bases not matched to a gene: 4. Per the germline V gene, CDR1 is GTSNPN and CDR2 is SVGIG (reference sequence). CDR3 amino acids: CAWRPGTATNEKLFF. CDR3 in DNA: TGTGCCTGGAGGCCTGGGACAGCAACTAATGAAAAACTGTTTTTT.

Details on this clonotype: Possible read error: a much larger clone is one base away. This chain joins TRBV5-1 and TRBJ2-3, with D unresolved. In germline, CDR1 is SGHRS, CDR2 YFSETQ. Trimming removed 4 bases from V and 5 bases from J, with 11 bases in between. CDR3 length: 13 amino acids. The CDR3 loop is CASSTLGKDTQYF. In nucleotides, the CDR3 is TGCGCCAGCAGCACCCTCGGCAAAGATACGCAGTATTTT. The complete variable domain, with remaining parts taken from reference TRBV5-1 and TRBJ2-3, reads KAGVTQTPRYLIKTRGQQVTLSCSPISGHRSVSWYQQTPGQGLQFLFEYFSETQRNKGNFPGRFSGRQFSNSRSEMNVSTLELGDSALYLCASSTLGKDTQYFGPGTRLTVL.

The table lists this clonotype with many counts. This chain links TRBV29-1 with TRBJ1-1; a possible D gene is TRBD1 (6 bases). Per the germline V gene, CDR1 is SQVTM and CDR2 is ANQGSEA. Trimming took 3 bases from V and 5 from J, leaving 13 bases between them. This CDR3 has 13 residues. The CDR3 DNA follows: TGCAGCGTTGACGGAGGGGGGAAAACTGAAGCTTTCTTT. The encoded protein is CSVDGGGKTEAFF.

This clonotype appeared many times. V usage is TRBV5-1 and J usage is TRBJ2-7, with D possibly TRBD2 on 5 matching bases. The CDR3 sequence is 16 residues long. CDR1 is SGHRS and CDR2 is YFSETQ in the germline V gene. The V gene lost 5 bases and the J gene lost 0 bases, with 18 bases spanning the gap. The CDR3 DNA is TGCGCCAGCAGTTATTTGGGTGTCAGCGGCTCCTACGAGCAGTACTTC. Amino acids: CASSYLGVSGSYEQYF.

Points on this clonotype: Being one base from a much bigger clone, this may be a read error. This chain uses TRBV5-1 with TRBJ2-3; TRBD1 might be the D (6 bases). CDR1 and CDR2 (germline): SGHRS, YFSETQ. This CDR3 has 17 amino acids. Trimming cost V 3 bases and J 5 bases, with 22 bases left between them. The CDR3 here is CASSSRWSQGEGDTQYF. Written as DNA, the CDR3 is TGCGCCAGCAGCTCCCGGTGGTCACAGGGAGAGGGAGATACGCAGTATTTT.

A note on this clonotype: With a much larger clone just one base away, this may be a read error. The chain joins TRBV29-1 to TRBJ1-1; the D is unclear. Deletions cut 2 bases from V and 4 bases from J, with 11 bases between. Germline V gene sequence: CDR1 SQVTM, CDR2 ANQGSEA. This CDR3 is 13 amino acids long. The CDR3 here is CSVEWTVRTEAFF. CDR3 in DNA: TGCAGCGTTGAATGGACGGTCCGCACTGAAGCTTTCTTT.

Ten or more counts support this clonotype. V is TRBV19 and J is TRBJ2-1; 10 bases line up with TRBD2. Trimming took 6 bases from V and 3 from J; bases not matched to a gene: 2. The CDR3 loop spans 14 amino acids. The germline V gene encodes CDR1 LNHDA and CDR2 SQIVND (reference sequence). CDR3 sequence: CASRSSGSYNEQFF. The CDR3 bases are TGTGCCAGTAGGTCTAGCGGGAGCTACAATGAGCAGTTCTTC.

In this sample, this clonotype turned up many times. V is TRBV27 and J is TRBJ2-1; no firm D call. CDR1 and CDR2 from the germline V gene are MNHEY and SMNVEV (reference sequence). This CDR3 contains 13 residues. V was trimmed by 6 bases and J by 6 bases, leaving 12 bases between them. The CDR3 sequence is CASSYIGINEQFF. The DNA of the CDR3 is TGTGCCAGCAGCTACATTGGAATCAATGAGCAGTTCTTC.

This clonotype was counted at least ten times. In DNA form, the CDR3 reads TGTGCCTGGAGTGGACTAATCAATGAGCAGTTCTTC. Translated, it gives CAWSGLINEQFF. The V gene is TRBV30, the J gene TRBJ2-1; a possible D gene is TRBD2 (5 bases). V was cut by 1 base and J by 6 bases, with 7 bases left in between. This CDR3 has 12 amino acids. Germline lookup yields CDR1 GTSNPN and CDR2 SVGIG (reference sequence).

This clonotype was counted many times. This rearrangement joins TRBV5-4 to TRBJ2-5; 9 nucleotides align to TRBD1. Germline V gives CDR1 SGHNT, CDR2 YYREEE (reference sequence). The CDR3 consists of 13 residues. Unmatched junction bases numbered 2, after V lost 3 bases and J lost 5 bases. This CDR3 is CASSSGQGETQYF. CDR3 nucleotide sequence: TGTGCCAGCAGCTCGGGACAGGGCGAGACCCAGTACTTC.

This chain uses TRBV20-1 with TRBJ2-1; TRBD2 is a possible D gene (5 bases). The CDR3 totals 15 residues. The germline gives CDR1 DFQATT, CDR2 SNEGSKA (reference sequence). The CDR3: CSAGQVPGFNNEQFF. In DNA, the CDR3 is TGCAGCGCTGGCCAGGTTCCGGGATTCAACAATGAGCAGTTCTTC.

Many counts were recorded for this clonotype. The chain employs TRBV7-2 and TRBJ2-5, with TRBD2 matching over 9 bases. With V trimmed by 3 bases and J by 2 bases, 7 bases remained unmatched. The CDR3 sequence is 16 residues long. Germline V gene data show CDR1 as SGHTA and CDR2 as FQGNSA. The CDR3 reads CASSLGSLAGQETQYF. The CDR3 region has the DNA TGTGCCAGCAGCTTGGGGAGCCTAGCGGGGCAAGAGACCCAGTACTTC.

This clonotype was seen at least ten times. V gene TRBV7-2 combines with J gene TRBJ2-7; possible D gene TRBD2, 7 bases. The ends were cut back, 4 bases at V and 0 bases at J, with 13 bases in the middle. Germline V lookup: CDR1 SGHTA, CDR2 FQGNSA. The CDR3 is 15 residues long. This CDR3 reads CASSSRGADSYEQYF. DNA of the CDR3: TGTGCCAGCAGCTCCCGGGGGGCAGACTCCTACGAGCAGTACTTC.

Remarks on this clonotype: A much larger clone is a single base away; this may be a read error. The chain employs TRBV19 and TRBJ1-2; tentative D call: TRBD1 (6 bases). Germline V gene sequence: CDR1 LNHDA, CDR2 SQIVND (reference sequence). The CDR3 is 13 residues long. The CDR3 coding sequence is TGTGCCAGTAGTATAGGACAGGCTAGGGGCTTCACCTTC. It translates to CASSIGQARGFTF.

Relative to its sample, this clonotype is medium-sized. This rearrangement joins TRBV24-1 to TRBJ2-1, with 7 bases identical to TRBD2. V gave up 6 bases and J gave up 6 bases; unmatched junction bases: 10. This CDR3 contains 15 residues. Germline assignment: CDR1 KGHDR and CDR2 SFDVKD. The CDR3 sequence: CATSYGGEGRNEQFF. CDR3 nucleotides: TGTGCCACCAGTTACGGCGGGGAGGGCCGCAATGAGCAGTTCTTC.

This clonotype has at least ten counts. V is TRBV6-2 or TRBV6-3 and J is TRBJ1-2; D remains ambiguous. This CDR3 has 16 amino acids. The V and J ends lost 2 bases and 3 bases respectively, with 16 bases between them. CDR1 MNHEY and CDR2 SVGEGT come from the germline V gene. The CDR3: CASSYSGHTGDYGYTF. In DNA form, the CDR3 reads TGTGCCAGCAGTTACAGCGGTCACACGGGTGACTATGGCTACACCTTC.

This clonotype was seen at least ten times. The V and J genes are TRBV10-1 and TRBJ2-5; 7 bases fit TRBD1. The germline gives CDR1 WNHNN, CDR2 SYGVQD (reference sequence). Trimming took 4 bases from V and 9 from J; bases not matched to a gene: 11. The CDR3 sequence is 14 residues long. CDR3 loop: CASSGDSRGRAQYF. CDR3 DNA: TGCGCCAGCAGTGGGGACAGCCGGGGTCGCGCCCAGTACTTC.

This clonotype was picked up many times. This chain links TRBV6-2 or TRBV6-3 with TRBJ2-2, with 10 nucleotides matching TRBD2. The CDR3 covers 16 residues. Trimming at V came to 2 bases and at J to 4 bases, leaving 4 bases not matched to a gene. Germline CDR1 reads MNHEY; CDR2 reads SVGEGT. CDR3 loop: CASSYTSGKPTGELFF. CDR3 in DNA: TGTGCCAGCAGTTACACTAGCGGGAAACCCACCGGGGAGCTGTTTTTT.